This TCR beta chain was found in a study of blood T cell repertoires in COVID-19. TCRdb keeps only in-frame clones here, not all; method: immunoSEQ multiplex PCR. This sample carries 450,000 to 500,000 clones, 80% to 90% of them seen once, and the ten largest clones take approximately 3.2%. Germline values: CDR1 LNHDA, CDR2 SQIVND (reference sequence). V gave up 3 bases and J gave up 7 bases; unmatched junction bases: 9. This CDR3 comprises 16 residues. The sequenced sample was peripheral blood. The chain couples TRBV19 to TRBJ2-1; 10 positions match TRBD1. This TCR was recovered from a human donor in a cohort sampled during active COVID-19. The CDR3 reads CASSILRGTGENEQFF. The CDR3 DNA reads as TGTGCCAGTAGTATTCTAAGGGGGACAGGGGAGAATGAGCAGTTCTTC. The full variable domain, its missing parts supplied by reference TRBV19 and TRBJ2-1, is DGGITQSPKYLFRKEGQNVTLSCEQNLNHDAMYWYRQDPGQGLRLIYYSQIVNDFQKGDIAEGYSVSREKKESFPLTVTSAQKNPTAFYLCASSILRGTGENEQFFGPGTRLTVL.